What follows is one T cell receptor beta chain and its context. As yet, its antigen is unknown. This record belongs to a study of early T cells in non-severe SARS-CoV-2 infection. CDR1 and CDR2 (germline): SGHVS, FQNEAQ. The V and J ends lost 0 bases and 3 bases, in that order; junction bases with no gene match: 1. This CDR3 contains 16 residues. The study's findings and limits: Matching against VDJdb likely underestimated virus-specific expansions, favoring anti-spike CD8.

Individual cDNA molecules carried attached unique molecular identifiers. One entry per CDR3 protein, called by TCRdb with MiXCR from the 5' RACE reads. This table has about 55,000 distinct CDR3 sequences, 8% to 10% appearing once. The chain is built from TRBV7-8 and TRBJ2-1, with 11 bases fitting TRBD2. The clonotype originates from an adult who was a healthcare worker with PCR-confirmed SARS-CoV-2 infection or an uninfected control (not recorded which). Sequencing used whole blood. The CDR3 nucleotides read TGTGCCAGCAGCTTAGCGGGACTAGCGGACTACAATGAGCAGTTCTTC. Translation gives CASSLAGLADYNEQFF. Together with reference TRBV7-8 and TRBJ2-1, the CDR3 gives the full variable domain: GAGVSQSPRYKVAKRGQDVALRCDPISGHVSLFWYQQALGQGPEFLTYFQNEAQLDKSGLPSDRFFAERPEGSVSTLKIQRTQQEDSAVYLCASSLAGLADYNEQFFGPGTRLTVL.